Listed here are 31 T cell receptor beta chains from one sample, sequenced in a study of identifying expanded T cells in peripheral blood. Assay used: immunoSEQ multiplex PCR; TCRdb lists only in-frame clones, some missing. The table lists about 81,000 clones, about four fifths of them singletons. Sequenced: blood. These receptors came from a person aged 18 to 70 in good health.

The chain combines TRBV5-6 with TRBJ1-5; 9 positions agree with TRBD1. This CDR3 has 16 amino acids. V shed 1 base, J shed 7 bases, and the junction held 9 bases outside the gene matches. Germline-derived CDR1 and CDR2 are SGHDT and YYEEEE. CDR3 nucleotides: TGTGCCAGCAGCTTGTTTTCGGGGACAGGGTGGCAGCCCCAGCATTTT. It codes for CASSLFSGTGWQPQHF.

CDR3 sequence: CSVEAASGKYNEQFF. CDR3 in DNA: TGCAGCGTTGAAGCTGCTAGCGGGAAATACAATGAGCAGTTCTTC. The chain uses TRBV29-1 and TRBJ2-1; the match to TRBD2 covers 9 bases. The CDR3 loop spans 15 amino acids. Per germline, CDR1 SQVTM and CDR2 ANQGSEA. The V gene end was trimmed by 1 base and the J gene end by 4 bases; junction bases not matched to a gene: 5.

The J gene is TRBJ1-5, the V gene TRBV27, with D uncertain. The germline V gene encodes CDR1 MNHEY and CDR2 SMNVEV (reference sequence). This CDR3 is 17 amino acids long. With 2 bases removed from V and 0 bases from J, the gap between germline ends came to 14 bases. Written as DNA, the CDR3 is TGTGCCAGCAGTTTAAGTGGCGGATTGAATAGCAATCAGCCCCAGCATTTT. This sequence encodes CASSLSGGLNSNQPQHF.

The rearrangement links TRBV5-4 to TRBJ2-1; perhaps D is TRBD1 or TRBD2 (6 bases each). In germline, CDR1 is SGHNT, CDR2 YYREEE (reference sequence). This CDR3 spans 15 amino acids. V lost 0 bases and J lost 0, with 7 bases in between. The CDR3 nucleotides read TGTGCCAGCAGCTTGGAGGGGGGCTCCTACAATGAGCAGTTCTTC. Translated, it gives CASSLEGGSYNEQFF.

CDR3 DNA sequence: TGTGCCAGCAGCCCCGGACTAGCGGGCCTAAAAGAGACCCAGTACTTC. Its protein is CASSPGLAGLKETQYF. This sequence joins TRBV7-3 and TRBJ2-5; 11 positions match TRBD2. Germline V gene lookup returns CDR1 SGHTA and CDR2 FQGTGA. The trim removed 5 bases at V and 3 bases at J, leaving 8 bases unmatched. The CDR3 is 16 residues long.

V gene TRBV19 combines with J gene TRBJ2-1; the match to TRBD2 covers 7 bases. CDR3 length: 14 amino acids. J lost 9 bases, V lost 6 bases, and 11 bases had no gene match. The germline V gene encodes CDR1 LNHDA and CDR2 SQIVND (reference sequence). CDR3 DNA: TGTGCCAGTAGGACCGGGACTACTGCGGGTGAGCAGTTCTTC. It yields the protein CASRTGTTAGEQFF.

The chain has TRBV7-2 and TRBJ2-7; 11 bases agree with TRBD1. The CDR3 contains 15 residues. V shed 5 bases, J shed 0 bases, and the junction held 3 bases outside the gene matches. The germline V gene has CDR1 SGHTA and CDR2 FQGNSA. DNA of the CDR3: TGTGCCAGCAGCACGGACAGGGGGCTCTCCTACGAGCAGTACTTC. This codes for CASSTDRGLSYEQYF.

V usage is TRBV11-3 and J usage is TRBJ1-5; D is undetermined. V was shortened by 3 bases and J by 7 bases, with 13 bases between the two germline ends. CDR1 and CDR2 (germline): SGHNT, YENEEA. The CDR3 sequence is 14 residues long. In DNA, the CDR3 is TGTGCCAGCAGCTTCCGGGTGGCGTGCCAGCCCCAGCATTTT. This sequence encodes CASSFRVACQPQHF.

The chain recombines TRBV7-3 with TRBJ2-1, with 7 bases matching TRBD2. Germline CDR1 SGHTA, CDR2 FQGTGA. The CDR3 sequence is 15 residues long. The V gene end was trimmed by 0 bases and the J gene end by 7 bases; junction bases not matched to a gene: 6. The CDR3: CASSLTAGAGNEQFF. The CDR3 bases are TGTGCCAGCAGCTTAACTGCGGGAGCAGGTAATGAGCAGTTCTTC. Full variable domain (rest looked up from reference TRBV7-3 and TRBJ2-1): GAGVSQTPSNKVTEKGKYVELRCDPISGHTALYWYRQSLGQGPEFLIYFQGTGAADDSGLPNDRFFAVRPEGSVSTLKIQRTERGDSAVYLCASSLTAGAGNEQFFGPGTRLTVL.

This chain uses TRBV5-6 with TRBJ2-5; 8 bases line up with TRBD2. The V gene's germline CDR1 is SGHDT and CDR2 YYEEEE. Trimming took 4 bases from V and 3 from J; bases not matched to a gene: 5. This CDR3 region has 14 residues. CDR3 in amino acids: CASSPWREEETQYF. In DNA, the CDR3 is TGTGCCAGCAGCCCTTGGCGGGAGGAAGAGACCCAGTACTTC.

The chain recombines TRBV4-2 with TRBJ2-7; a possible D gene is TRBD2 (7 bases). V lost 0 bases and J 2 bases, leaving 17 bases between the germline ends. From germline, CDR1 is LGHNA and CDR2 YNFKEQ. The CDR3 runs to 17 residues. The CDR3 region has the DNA TGTGCCAGCAGCCAAGATTTGGAGGGGGGGAAGCCCTACGAGCAGTACTTC. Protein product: CASSQDLEGGKPYEQYF.

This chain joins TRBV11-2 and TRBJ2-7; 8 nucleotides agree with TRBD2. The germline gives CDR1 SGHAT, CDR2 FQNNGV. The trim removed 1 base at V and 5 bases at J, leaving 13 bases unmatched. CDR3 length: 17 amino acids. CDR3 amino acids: CASSLASGRGGSHEQYF. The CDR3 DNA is TGTGCCAGCAGCTTAGCGAGCGGGAGAGGTGGGTCCCACGAGCAGTACTTC.

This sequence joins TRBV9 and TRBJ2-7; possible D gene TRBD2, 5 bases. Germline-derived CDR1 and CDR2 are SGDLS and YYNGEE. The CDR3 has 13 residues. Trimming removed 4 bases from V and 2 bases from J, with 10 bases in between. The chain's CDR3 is CASSRDYTYEQYF. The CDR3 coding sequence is TGTGCCAGCAGCCGGGATTACACCTACGAGCAGTACTTC.

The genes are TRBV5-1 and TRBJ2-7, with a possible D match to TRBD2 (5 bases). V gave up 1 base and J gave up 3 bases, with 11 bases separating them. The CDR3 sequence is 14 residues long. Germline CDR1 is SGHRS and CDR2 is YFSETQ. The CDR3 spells CASSLTEGRYEQYF. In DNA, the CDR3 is TGCGCCAGCAGCTTGACAGAGGGCCGCTACGAGCAGTACTTC.

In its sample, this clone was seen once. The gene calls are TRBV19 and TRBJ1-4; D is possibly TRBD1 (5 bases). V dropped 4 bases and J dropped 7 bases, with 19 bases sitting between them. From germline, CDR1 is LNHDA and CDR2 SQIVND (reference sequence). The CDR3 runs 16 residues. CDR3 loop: CASSNRNPGEVEKLFF. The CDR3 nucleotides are TGTGCCAGTAGTAACAGGAACCCCGGAGAAGTTGAAAAACTGTTTTTT. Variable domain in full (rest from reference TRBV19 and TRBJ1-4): DGGITQSPKYLFRKEGQNVTLSCEQNLNHDAMYWYRQDPGQGLRLIYYSQIVNDFQKGDIAEGYSVSREKKESFPLTVTSAQKNPTAFYLCASSNRNPGEVEKLFFGSGTQLSVL.

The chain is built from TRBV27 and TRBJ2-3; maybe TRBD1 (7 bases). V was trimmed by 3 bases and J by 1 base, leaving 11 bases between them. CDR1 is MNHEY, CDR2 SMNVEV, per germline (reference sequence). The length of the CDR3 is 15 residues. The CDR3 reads CASSFDREGTDTQYF. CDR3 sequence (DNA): TGTGCCAGCAGTTTCGACAGGGAGGGCACAGATACGCAGTATTTT.

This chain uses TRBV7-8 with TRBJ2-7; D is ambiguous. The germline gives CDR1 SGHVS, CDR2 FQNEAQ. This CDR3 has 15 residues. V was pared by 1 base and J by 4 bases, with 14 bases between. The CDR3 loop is CASSLDGYRSYEQYF. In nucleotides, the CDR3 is TGTGCCAGCAGCTTAGATGGATACCGGTCTTACGAGCAGTACTTC.

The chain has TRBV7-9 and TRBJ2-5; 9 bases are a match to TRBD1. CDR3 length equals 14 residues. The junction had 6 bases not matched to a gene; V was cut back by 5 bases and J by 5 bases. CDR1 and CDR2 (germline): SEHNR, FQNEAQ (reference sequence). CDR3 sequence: CASSPPGTGETQYF. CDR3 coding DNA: TGTGCCAGCAGCCCCCCCGGGACAGGGGAGACCCAGTACTTC.

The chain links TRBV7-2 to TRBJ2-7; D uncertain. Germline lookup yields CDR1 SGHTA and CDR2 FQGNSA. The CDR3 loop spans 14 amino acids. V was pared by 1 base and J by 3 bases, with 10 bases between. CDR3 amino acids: CASSLVRADYEQYF. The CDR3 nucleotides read TGTGCCAGCAGCTTAGTCCGGGCCGACTACGAGCAGTACTTC.

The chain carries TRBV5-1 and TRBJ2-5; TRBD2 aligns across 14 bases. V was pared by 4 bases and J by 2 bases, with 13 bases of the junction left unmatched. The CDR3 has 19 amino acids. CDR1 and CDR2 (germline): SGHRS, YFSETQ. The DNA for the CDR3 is TGCGCCAGCAGCCCGGCACCGGGACTAGCGGGAGTCGGGCAAGAGACCCAGTACTTC. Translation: CASSPAPGLAGVGQETQYF.

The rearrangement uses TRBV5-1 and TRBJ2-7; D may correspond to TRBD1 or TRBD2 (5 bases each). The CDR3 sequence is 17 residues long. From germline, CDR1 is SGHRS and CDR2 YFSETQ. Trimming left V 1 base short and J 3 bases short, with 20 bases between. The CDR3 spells CASSLTPQGSDFYEQYF. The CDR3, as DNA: TGCGCCAGCAGCTTGACACCCCAGGGTTCGGACTTCTACGAGCAGTACTTC.

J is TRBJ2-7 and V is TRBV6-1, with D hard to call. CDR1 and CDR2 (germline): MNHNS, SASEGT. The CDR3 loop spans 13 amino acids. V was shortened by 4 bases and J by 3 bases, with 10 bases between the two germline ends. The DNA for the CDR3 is TGTGCCAGCAGTGTCGAGTTTAACTACGAGCAGTACTTC. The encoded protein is CASSVEFNYEQYF.

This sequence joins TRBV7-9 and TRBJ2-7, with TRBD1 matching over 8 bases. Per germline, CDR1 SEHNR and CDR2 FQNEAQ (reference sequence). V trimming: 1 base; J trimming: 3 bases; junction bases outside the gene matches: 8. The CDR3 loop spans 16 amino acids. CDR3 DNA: TGTGCCAGCAGCTTAGTGCAGGGGGCGCAGGACTACGAGCAGTACTTC. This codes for CASSLVQGAQDYEQYF.

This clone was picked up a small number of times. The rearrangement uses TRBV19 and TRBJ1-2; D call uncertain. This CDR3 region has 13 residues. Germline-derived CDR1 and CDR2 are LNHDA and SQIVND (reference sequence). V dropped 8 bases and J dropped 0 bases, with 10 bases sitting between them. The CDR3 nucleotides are TGTGCCAGTCAGAAGAACGCTAACTATGGCTACACCTTC. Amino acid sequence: CASQKNANYGYTF.

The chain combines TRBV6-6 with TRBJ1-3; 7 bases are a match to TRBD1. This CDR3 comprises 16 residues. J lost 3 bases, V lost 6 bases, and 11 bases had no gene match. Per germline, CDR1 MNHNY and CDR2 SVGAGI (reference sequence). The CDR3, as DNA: TGTGCCAGCAGGTTTTCAACAGGGGCAGATGGAAACACCATATATTTT. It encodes CASRFSTGADGNTIYF.

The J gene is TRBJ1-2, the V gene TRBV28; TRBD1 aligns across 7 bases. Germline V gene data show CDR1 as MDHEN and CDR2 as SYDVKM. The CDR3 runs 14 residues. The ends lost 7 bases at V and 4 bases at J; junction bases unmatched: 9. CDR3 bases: TGTGCCAGCACCCGGGACAGAACTATCTATGGCTACACCTTC. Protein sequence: CASTRDRTIYGYTF.

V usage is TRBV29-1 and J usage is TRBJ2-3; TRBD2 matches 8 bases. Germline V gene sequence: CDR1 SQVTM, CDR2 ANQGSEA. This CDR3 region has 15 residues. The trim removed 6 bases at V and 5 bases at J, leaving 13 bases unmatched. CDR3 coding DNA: TGCAGCGTCGATGCCCAGCGGGGGCCCTTAGATACGCAGTATTTT. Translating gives CSVDAQRGPLDTQYF.

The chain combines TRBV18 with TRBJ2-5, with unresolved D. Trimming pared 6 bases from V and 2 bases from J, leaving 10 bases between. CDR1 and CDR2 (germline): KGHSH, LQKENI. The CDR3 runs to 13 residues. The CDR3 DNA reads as TGTGCCAGCTCGCGGTCCCTTCAAGAGACCCAGTACTTC. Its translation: CASSRSLQETQYF.

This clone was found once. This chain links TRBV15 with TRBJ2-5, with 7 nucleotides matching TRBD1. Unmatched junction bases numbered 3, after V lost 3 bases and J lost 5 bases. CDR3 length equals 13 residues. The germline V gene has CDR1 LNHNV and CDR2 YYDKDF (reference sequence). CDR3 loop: CATSRGQSETQYF. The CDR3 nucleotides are TGTGCCACCAGCAGGGGACAGTCGGAGACCCAGTACTTC.

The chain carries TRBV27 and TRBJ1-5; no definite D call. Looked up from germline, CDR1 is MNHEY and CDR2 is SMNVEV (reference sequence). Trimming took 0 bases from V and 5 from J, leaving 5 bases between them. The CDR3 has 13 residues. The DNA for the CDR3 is TGTGCCAGCAGTTTATCTCCAGATCAGCCCCAGCATTTT. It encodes CASSLSPDQPQHF.

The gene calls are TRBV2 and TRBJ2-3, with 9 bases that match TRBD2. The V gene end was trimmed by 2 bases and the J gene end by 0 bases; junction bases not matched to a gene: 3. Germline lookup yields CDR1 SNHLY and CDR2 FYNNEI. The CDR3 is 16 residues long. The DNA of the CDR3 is TGTGCCAGCAGTGAAATGGGACTAGCTAGCACAGATACGCAGTATTTT. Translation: CASSEMGLASTDTQYF.